The 14 T cell receptor beta chains in this list originate from one sample, sequenced in a study of graft-versus-host responses after intestinal transplantation. Clones were read by immunoSEQ multiplex PCR, and TCRdb kept only the in-frame ones, dropping some. The sample records several thousand clones, over 40% being singletons. Responders labeled with CFSE (about 200,000) were plated with about 200,000 irradiated, violet-dye-labeled stimulators. The source material was alloreactive CD8+ T cells from a mixed lymphocyte reaction culture, sampled before transplantation. Noted subset: CFSE-low proliferating T cells sorted from roughly six-day pre-transplant mixed lymphocyte reaction (GvH or HvG direction). The receptors were gathered from a human patient who was an organ donor for intestinal transplantation.

The chain is built from TRBV18 and TRBJ2-7, with unresolved D. V lost 4 bases and J 3 bases, leaving 10 bases between the germline ends. The length of the CDR3 is 13 residues. Germline V gene data show CDR1 as KGHSH and CDR2 as LQKENI. CDR3 DNA sequence: TGTGCCAGCTCACGTTCCAGGCGCTACGAGCAGTACTTC. Protein product: CASSRSRRYEQYF.

The V and J genes are TRBV29-1 and TRBJ2-7, with D possibly matching TRBD1 (5 bases). V lost 6 bases and J 2 bases, leaving 14 bases between the germline ends. From germline, CDR1 is SQVTM and CDR2 ANQGSEA. This CDR3 region has 13 residues. The CDR3 DNA is TGCAGCGTCAACGGACAAGTCCCCTACGAGCAGTACTTC. This translates into CSVNGQVPYEQYF.

CDR3 residues: CASSQEYRGAAEQYF. DNA for the CDR3: TGCGCCAGCAGCCAAGAATACAGGGGGGCAGCCGAGCAGTACTTC. V usage is TRBV4-1 and J usage is TRBJ2-7; 8 bases agree with TRBD1. J gave up 6 bases and V 0 bases, and 7 bases lay outside the gene matches. This CDR3 has 15 residues. The V gene's germline CDR1 is MGHRA and CDR2 YSYEKL.

CDR3 in amino acids: CASSLFISSTEAFF. The CDR3 bases are TGTGCCAGCAGTCTATTTATATCGAGCACTGAAGCTTTCTTT. The chain carries TRBV27 and TRBJ1-1; D is unclear. The V end lost 5 bases, the J end lost 4 bases, and 14 bases lay between the germline ends. Germline values: CDR1 MNHEY, CDR2 SMNVEV (reference sequence). The CDR3 consists of 14 residues.

The V call is TRBV6-5, the J call TRBJ1-2; D possibly corresponds to TRBD1 (6 bases). V was clipped by 2 bases and J by 6 bases, with 10 bases between them. CDR1 MNHEY and CDR2 SVGAGI come from the germline V gene. This CDR3 is 13 amino acids long. The DNA for the CDR3 is TGTGCCAGCAGTTACCTCCCAGGGGATGGCTACACCTTC. Encoded protein: CASSYLPGDGYTF.

The chain joins TRBV6-5 to TRBJ2-1; TRBD1 aligns across 8 bases. V lost 2 bases to trimming and J lost 4 bases; unmatched junction nucleotides: 1. CDR3 length: 14 amino acids. Germline CDR1 reads MNHEY; CDR2 reads SVGAGI. CDR3 in DNA: TGTGCCAGCAGTTACGGGACAGGTTACAATGAGCAGTTCTTC. Translated: CASSYGTGYNEQFF.

This clone was counted only a few times. This rearrangement joins TRBV10-3 to TRBJ2-1; 10 nucleotides match TRBD1. CDR3 length: 18 residues. The V gene end was trimmed by 2 bases and the J gene end by 8 bases; junction bases not matched to a gene: 15. Per the germline V gene, CDR1 is ENHRY and CDR2 is SYGVKD. CDR3 sequence: CAISEPTIGTGAGYEQFF. The DNA of the CDR3 is TGTGCCATCAGTGAGCCTACTATCGGGACAGGGGCGGGGTATGAGCAGTTCTTC.

This CDR3 reads CASSLVMGGSQPQHF. The CDR3 nucleotides read TGTGCCAGCAGCTTAGTGATGGGGGGAAGTCAGCCCCAGCATTTT. This rearrangement joins TRBV7-2 to TRBJ1-5; D may be TRBD1 (5 bases). Deletions cut 1 base from V and 6 bases from J, with 13 bases between. Germline loops: CDR1 SGHTA, CDR2 FQGNSA. This CDR3 is 15 amino acids long.

This clone appeared a few times. The genes are TRBV29-1 and TRBJ2-1, with 16 bases fitting TRBD2. In germline, CDR1 is SQVTM, CDR2 ANQGSEA. The length of the CDR3 is 17 residues. The trim removed 7 bases at V and 8 bases at J, leaving 14 bases unmatched. CDR3 amino acids: CSGTGTSGRVRFYEQFF. The CDR3 bases are TGCAGCGGCACCGGGACTAGCGGGAGGGTACGCTTCTATGAGCAGTTCTTC.

This clone was seen a handful of times. The rearrangement uses TRBV7-2 and TRBJ1-1; no clear D gene. Trimming cost V 3 bases and J 8 bases, with 16 bases left between them. The CDR3 sequence is 14 residues long. Germline lookup yields CDR1 SGHTA and CDR2 FQGNSA. Here the CDR3 reads CASSFLIYYGEAFF. CDR3 bases: TGTGCCAGCAGCTTTCTTATATACTACGGGGAAGCTTTCTTT.

The rearrangement joins TRBV2 to TRBJ1-1, with D uncertain. The CDR3 is made up of 15 amino acids. Germline V CDR1 and CDR2: SNHLY, FYNNEI. Between the trimmed V and J ends, which lost 8 bases and 7 bases, there was a span of 23 bases. CDR3 bases: TGTGCCAGCTATTTCTCGGACTTAGGACTTAATGAAGCTTTCTTT. Translation: CASYFSDLGLNEAFF.

This chain connects TRBV23-1 to TRBJ1-2; 8 positions match TRBD1. TRBV23-1 carries the ORF label, with uncertain function. Trimming at V came to 11 bases and at J to 1 base, leaving 6 bases not matched to a gene. The CDR3 spans 13 residues. The CDR3 DNA is TGCGCCGATAGGACAGGGATTAACTATGGCTACACCTTC. This gives the protein CADRTGINYGYTF.

The V call is TRBV7-3, the J call TRBJ2-7; 8 bases fit TRBD2. Germline V gene sequence: CDR1 SGHTA, CDR2 FQGTGA. V shed 5 bases and J 0 bases; nucleotides not matched to a gene: 15. CDR3 size: 18 residues. This chain's CDR3 is CASSPEVAGGLCSYEQYF. Written as DNA, the CDR3 is TGTGCCAGCAGCCCCGAGGTGGCGGGAGGCCTTTGCTCCTACGAGCAGTACTTC.

V is TRBV4-3 and J is TRBJ1-2; possible D gene TRBD1, 6 bases. V was shortened by 1 base and J by 8 bases, with 14 bases between the two germline ends. CDR1 and CDR2 from the germline V gene are LGHNA and YSLEER. The CDR3 covers 14 residues. In DNA, the CDR3 is TGCGCCAGCAGCCAAGGCGGGGGGGCGCGGGGCTACACCTTC. Translating gives CASSQGGGARGYTF.